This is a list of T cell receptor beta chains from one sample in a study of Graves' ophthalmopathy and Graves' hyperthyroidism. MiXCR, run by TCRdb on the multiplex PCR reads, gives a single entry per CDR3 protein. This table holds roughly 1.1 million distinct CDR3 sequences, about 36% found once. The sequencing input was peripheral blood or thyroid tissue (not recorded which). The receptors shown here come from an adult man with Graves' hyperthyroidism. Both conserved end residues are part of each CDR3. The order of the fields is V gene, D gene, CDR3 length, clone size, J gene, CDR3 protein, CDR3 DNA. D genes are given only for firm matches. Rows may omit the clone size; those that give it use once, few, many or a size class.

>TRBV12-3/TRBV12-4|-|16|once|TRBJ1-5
CASSMGAGGPLQPQHF
TGTGCCAGCAGTATGGGGGCGGGCGGGCCACTTCAGCCCCAGCATTTT
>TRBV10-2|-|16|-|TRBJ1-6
CASSEFLLTGNSPLHF
TGCGCCAGCAGTGAGTTCCTCCTCACAGGGAATTCACCCCTCCACTTT
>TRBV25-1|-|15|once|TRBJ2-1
CASSVGRTIYNEQFF
TGTGCCAGCAGTGTGGGAAGAACCATCTACAATGAGCAGTTCTTC
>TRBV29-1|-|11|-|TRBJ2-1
CSVEDQAKQFF
TGCAGCGTTGAAGATCAGGCCAAGCAGTTCTTC
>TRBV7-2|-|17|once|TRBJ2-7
CASSAAYYRPRAREQYF
TGTGCCAGCAGCGCCGCTTATTACCGGCCACGGGCGCGGGAGCAGTACTTC
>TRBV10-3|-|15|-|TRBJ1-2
CAISDHAGSHYGYTF
TGTGCCATCAGTGACCACGCAGGGTCCCACTATGGCTACACCTTC
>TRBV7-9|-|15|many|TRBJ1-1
CASSLRKGTNTEAFF
TGTGCCAGCAGCCTTAGAAAAGGGACGAACACTGAAGCTTTCTTT
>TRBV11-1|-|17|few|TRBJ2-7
CASSLVQGHPLSYEQYF
TGTGCCAGCAGCTTGGTGCAGGGGCACCCCCTCTCCTACGAGCAGTACTTC
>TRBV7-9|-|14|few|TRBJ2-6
CASSPDGGANVLTF
TGTGCCAGCAGCCCCGATGGCGGGGCCAACGTCCTGACTTTC
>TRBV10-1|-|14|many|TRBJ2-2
CASSERTITGELFF
TGCGCCAGCAGTGAAAGGACAATAACCGGGGAGCTGTTTTTT
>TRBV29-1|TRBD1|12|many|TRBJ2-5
CSVGQGQETQYF
TGCAGCGTCGGACAGGGTCAAGAGACCCAGTACTTC
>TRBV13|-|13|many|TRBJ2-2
CASSRWNTGELFF
TGTGCCAGCAGCCGCTGGAACACCGGGGAGCTGTTTTTT
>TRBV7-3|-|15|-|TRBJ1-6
CASSSPGRGESPLHF
TGTGCCAGCAGCTCCCCGGGCAGGGGTGAATCACCCCTCCACTTT
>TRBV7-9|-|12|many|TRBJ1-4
CAGRDGNEKLFF
TGTGCCGGCCGGGACGGGAATGAAAAACTGTTTTTT
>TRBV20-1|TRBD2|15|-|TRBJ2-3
CSAQTSGGRTDTQYF
TGCAGTGCCCAGACTAGCGGGGGACGCACAGATACGCAGTATTTT
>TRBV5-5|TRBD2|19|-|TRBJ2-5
CATQSGGGAFGEYQETQYF
TGTGCCACCCAATCTGGCGGGGGGGCCTTCGGGGAGTACCAAGAGACCCAGTACTTC
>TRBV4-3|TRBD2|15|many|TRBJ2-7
CASSQDRREGPEQYF
TGCGCCAGCAGCCAAGATCGGAGGGAGGGCCCCGAGCAGTACTTC
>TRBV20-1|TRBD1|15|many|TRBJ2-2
CSATFSGQQTGELFF
TGCAGTGCTACTTTCTCGGGACAGCAGACCGGGGAGCTGTTTTTT
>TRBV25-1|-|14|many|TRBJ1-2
CASSPGLGLHGYTF
TGTGCCAGCAGTCCGGGACTCGGGTTACATGGCTACACCTTC
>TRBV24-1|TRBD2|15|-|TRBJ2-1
CATSVGAGAMGEQFF
TGTGCCACCAGTGTAGGAGCGGGGGCAATGGGTGAGCAGTTCTTC
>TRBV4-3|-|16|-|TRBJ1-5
CASSHAGGRSNQPQHF
TGCGCCAGCAGCCACGCCGGCGGGAGGAGCAATCAGCCCCAGCATTTT
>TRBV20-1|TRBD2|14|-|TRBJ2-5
CSAGLAGGRDTQYF
TGCAGTGCTGGACTAGCGGGAGGGCGAGATACCCAGTACTTC
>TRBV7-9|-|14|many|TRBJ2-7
CASSLDRLTYEQYF
TGTGCCAGCAGCTTAGACAGGTTAACCTACGAGCAGTACTTC
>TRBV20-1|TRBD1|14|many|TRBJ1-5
CSARDPDRAQPQHF
TGCAGTGCTAGAGATCCGGACAGGGCTCAGCCCCAGCATTTT
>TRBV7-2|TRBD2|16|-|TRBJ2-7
CASSQELAAISYEQYF
TGCGCCAGCAGCCAAGAACTAGCGGCAATCTCCTACGAGCAGTACTTC
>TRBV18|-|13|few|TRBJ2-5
CASSPEGRETQYF
TGTGCCAGCTCACCGGAGGGTAGGGAGACCCAGTACTTC
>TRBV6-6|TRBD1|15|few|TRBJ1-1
CASSSLGTANTEAFF
TGTGCCAGCAGTTCACTAGGGACAGCGAACACTGAAGCTTTCTTT
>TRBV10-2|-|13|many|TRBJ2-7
CASSEQPDYEQYF
TGCGCCAGCAGTGAGCAACCGGACTACGAGCAGTACTTC
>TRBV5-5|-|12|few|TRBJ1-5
CASSLNLQPQHF
TGTGCCAGCAGCTTGAACCTTCAGCCCCAGCATTTT
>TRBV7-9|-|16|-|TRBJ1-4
CASSPGDGATNEKLFF
TGTGCCAGCAGCCCGGGAGACGGGGCAACTAATGAAAAACTGTTTTTT
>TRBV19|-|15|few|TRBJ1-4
CASSGVLSTNEKLFF
TGTGCCAGTAGTGGAGTGTTATCAACTAATGAAAAACTGTTTTTT
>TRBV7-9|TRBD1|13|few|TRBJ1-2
CASNRGLFDGYTF
TGTGCCAGCAACAGGGGGCTCTTTGATGGCTACACCTTC
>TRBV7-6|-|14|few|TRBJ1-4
CASSMFATNEKLFF
TGTGCCAGCAGCATGTTTGCAACTAATGAAAAACTGTTTTTT
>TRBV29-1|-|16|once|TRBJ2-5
CSVEEGEGYEKETQYF
TGCAGCGTTGAGGAGGGGGAAGGCTACGAGAAAGAGACCCAGTACTTC
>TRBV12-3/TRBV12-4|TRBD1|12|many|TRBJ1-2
CASRGTDYGYTF
TGTGCCAGCAGAGGGACAGACTATGGCTACACCTTC
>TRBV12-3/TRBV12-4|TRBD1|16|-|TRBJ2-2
CASSRRIRQGVWELFF
TGTGCCAGCAGTAGACGAATTCGACAGGGAGTATGGGAGCTGTTTTTT
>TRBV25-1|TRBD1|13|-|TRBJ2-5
CASSDPSTGNQYF
TGTGCCAGTAGTGACCCCTCGACAGGGAACCAGTACTTC
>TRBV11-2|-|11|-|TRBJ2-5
CASSLGHARHF
TGTGCCAGCAGCTTAGGGCACGCGAGACACTTC
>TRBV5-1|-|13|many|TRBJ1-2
CASSSRITDGYTF
TGCGCCAGCAGCTCCAGAATTACGGATGGCTACACCTTC
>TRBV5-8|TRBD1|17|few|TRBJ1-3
CASSPGQGRAPGNTIYF
TGTGCCAGCAGCCCCGGACAGGGTCGGGCCCCTGGAAACACCATATATTTT
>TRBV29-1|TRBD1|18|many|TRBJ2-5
CSVVTLKRDRPSQETQYF
TGCAGCGTTGTAACACTTAAAAGGGACAGGCCTAGTCAAGAGACCCAGTACTTC
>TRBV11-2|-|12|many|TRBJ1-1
CASSSGIVEAFF
TGTGCCAGCAGCTCAGGGATAGTCGAAGCTTTCTTT